A single sample gave rise to the 20 T cell receptor beta chains below, sequenced in a study of cytomegalovirus exposure and HLA in healthy donors. In the PCR, 60 Vbeta and 13 Jbeta primers were used. Measured with immunoSEQ multiplex PCR; TCRdb has only the in-frame clones, and not every one. This table holds 150,000 to 200,000 clones, 70% to 80% found once. Sequences were obtained from PBMCs. Receptors originate from a woman in her thirties or forties in good health and CMV-seronegative.

The rearrangement links TRBV7-2 to TRBJ2-5; 7 bases are shared with TRBD1. The CDR3 length is 13 residues. With V trimmed by 4 bases and J by 2 bases, 1 base remained unmatched. Germline assignment: CDR1 SGHTA and CDR2 FQGNSA. As DNA, the CDR3 is TGTGCCAGCAGCTCGGACAGGCAAGAGACCCAGTACTTC. It is translated as CASSSDRQETQYF.

The DNA for the CDR3 is TGTGCCAGCAGTTATGGGGGGGGGCAGACCCACGAGCAGTACTTC. As protein: CASSYGGGQTHEQYF. The chain combines TRBV6-6 with TRBJ2-5, with a possible D match to TRBD2 (7 bases). The J call may be wrong; the DNA end is better matched by TRBJ2-7. CDR1 is MNHNY and CDR2 is SVGAGI in the germline V gene (reference sequence). The length of the CDR3 is 15 residues.

This sequence joins TRBV7-2 and TRBJ1-4, with D uncertain. The CDR3 is made up of 12 amino acids. Germline CDR1 is SGHTA and CDR2 is FQGNSA. V was cut by 6 bases and J by 7 bases, with 9 bases left in between. CDR3 sequence reads: CASRGEGEKLFF. Here the CDR3 DNA reads TGTGCCAGCAGAGGTGAGGGTGAAAAACTGTTTTTT.

The rearrangement links TRBV28 to TRBJ2-7, with D maybe TRBD1 (5 bases). The V end was cut by 4 bases, the J end by 5 bases, with 9 bases between. CDR1 and CDR2 (germline): MDHEN, SYDVKM. The CDR3 has 12 amino acids. For the CDR3, the DNA is TGTGCCAGCAGTTCCAGGGTAGACGAGCAGTACTTC. This codes for CASSSRVDEQYF.

Written as DNA, the CDR3 is TGTGCCATCAAGAGGGAACTAGCGGGGGGGCCTAGCGATGAGCAGTTCTTC. It codes for CAIKRELAGGPSDEQFF. The rearrangement joins TRBV10-3 to TRBJ2-1, with TRBD2 identical over 13 bases. V shed 7 bases and J 8 bases; nucleotides not matched to a gene: 14. The germline gives CDR1 ENHRY, CDR2 SYGVKD. The CDR3 sequence is 17 residues long.

The chain carries TRBV12-1 and TRBJ2-4; TRBD2 reflects the table's D call only, with no check against the DNA. TRBV12-1 is assigned pseudogene status. The CDR3 consists of 20 residues. The CDR3 here is CASSSTRLAGVPLAKNIQYF. The DNA for the CDR3 is TGTGCCAGCAGCTCGACAAGACTAGCGGGAGTCCCCCTAGCCAAAAACATTCAGTACTTC.

The genes are TRBV19 and TRBJ2-1; a possible D gene is TRBD1 (6 bases). Germline assignment: CDR1 LNHDA and CDR2 SQIVND (reference sequence). This CDR3 contains 13 residues. Trimming took 5 bases from V and 8 from J, leaving 13 bases between them. This CDR3 reads CASSWGRGDEQFF. CDR3 coding DNA: TGTGCCAGTAGTTGGGGCAGGGGCGATGAGCAGTTCTTC.

V and J are TRBV4-3 and TRBJ1-2, with D maybe TRBD1 (5 bases). The V gene lost 1 base and the J gene lost 4 bases, with 13 bases spanning the gap. Per germline, CDR1 LGHNA and CDR2 YSLEER. This CDR3 has 15 residues. CDR3 amino acids: CASSQVGQGAYGYTF. The DNA of the CDR3 is TGCGCCAGCAGCCAAGTCGGCCAAGGGGCCTATGGCTACACCTTC.

About this clone: The junction does not match germline at one end; this may be a read error. This sample also contains other DNA sequences that code for the same CDR3. CDR3 in amino acids: CASSYAGPGNTIYF. The CDR3 coding sequence is TGCGCCAGCAGCTACGCAGGGCCTGGAAACACCATATATTTT. The chain uses TRBV5-4 and TRBJ1-3, with D possibly matching TRBD1 (5 bases). This CDR3 spans 14 amino acids. Germline CDR1 SGHNT, CDR2 YYREEE (reference sequence).

V and J are TRBV2 and TRBJ2-4; tentative D call: TRBD1 (6 bases). Trimming pared 4 bases from V and 13 bases from J, leaving 11 bases between. This CDR3 contains 11 residues. The germline gives CDR1 SNHLY, CDR2 FYNNEI. The CDR3 bases are TGTGCCAGCAGTGTTAGGACAGACCAGTACTTC. Amino acid sequence: CASSVRTDQYF.

The V and J genes are TRBV15 and TRBJ2-5, with 8 bases that match TRBD2. The J call is doubtful: the DNA matches TRBJ2-7 better. The V gene's germline CDR1 is LNHNV and CDR2 YYDKDF (reference sequence). CDR3 size: 16 residues. CDR3 coding DNA: TGTGCCACCAGCCGGGGCTTTGGGCGGGGGGCCGACGAGCAGTACTTC. The encoded protein is CATSRGFGRGADEQYF.

The rearrangement uses TRBV19 and TRBJ1-2; a weak D match, TRBD1 (5 bases). The ends were cut back, 1 base at V and 8 bases at J, with 17 bases in the middle. Looked up from germline, CDR1 is LNHDA and CDR2 is SQIVND (reference sequence). This CDR3 region has 15 residues. The CDR3 spells CASSIVGGAVDGYTF. The CDR3 DNA reads TGTGCCAGTAGTATAGTAGGCGGGGCGGTCGACGGCTACACCTTC.

J is TRBJ2-2 and V is TRBV28; 7 bases align to TRBD1. The CDR3 has 16 amino acids. CDR1 and CDR2 (germline): MDHEN, SYDVKM. The V segment lost 5 bases and the J segment 5 bases; nucleotides outside the gene matches: 11. CDR3 protein: CASSPADRSGTGELFF. CDR3 in DNA: TGTGCCAGCAGTCCCGCGGACAGGTCGGGGACCGGGGAGCTGTTTTTT.

The chain combines TRBV19 with TRBJ2-7, with TRBD2 matching 9 bases. CDR3 length: 16 residues. V lost 4 bases, J lost 6 bases, and 13 bases stayed unmatched. Germline V CDR1 and CDR2: LNHDA, SQIVND (reference sequence). The CDR3 nucleotides read TGTGCCAGTAGTACCCAAGCGGGGGGCCCCCCCATCGAGCAGTACTTC. Its translation is CASSTQAGGPPIEQYF.

The V gene is TRBV4-3, the J gene TRBJ1-4, with 8 bases matching TRBD1. CDR1 and CDR2 (germline): LGHNA, YSLEER. The CDR3 consists of 16 residues. Trimming cost V 4 bases and J 6 bases; bases outside gene matches: 10. The CDR3 nucleotides are TGCGCCAGCAGCCGTGGGGGGACAGGATCGTATGAAAAACTGTTTTTT. Residues: CASSRGGTGSYEKLFF.

This clone was observed once. This rearrangement joins TRBV7-3 to TRBJ2-1, with D possibly TRBD1 on 5 matching bases. CDR1 and CDR2 from the germline V gene are SGHTA and FQGTGA. Trimming stripped 5 bases from V and 8 bases from J, with 16 bases between. The CDR3 loop spans 14 amino acids. This CDR3 reads CASSPWKGYHEQFF. CDR3 nucleotides: TGTGCCAGCAGCCCCTGGAAGGGGTATCATGAGCAGTTCTTC.

The gene calls are TRBV7-9 and TRBJ2-2, with D hard to call. The CDR3 consists of 13 residues. V was cut by 4 bases and J by 3 bases, with 6 bases left in between. The germline gives CDR1 SEHNR, CDR2 FQNEAQ (reference sequence). The CDR3 is CASSSRDTGELFF. CDR3 in DNA: TGTGCCAGCAGCTCCCGCGACACCGGGGAGCTGTTTTTT. Filled out from reference TRBV7-9 and TRBJ2-2, the complete variable domain reads DTGVSQNPRHKITKRGQNVTFRCDPISEHNRLYWYRQTLGQGPEFLTYFQNEAQLEKSRLLSDRFSAERPKGSFSTLEIQRTEQGDSAMYLCASSSRDTGELFFGEGSRLTVL.

In DNA, the CDR3 is TGCGCCAGCAGCCCTAGACAGGGTCTGGAGACCCAGTACTTC. Its translation: CASSPRQGLETQYF. The V and J genes are TRBV4-1 and TRBJ2-5; 7 bases match TRBD1. Trimming cost V 4 bases and J 5 bases; bases outside gene matches: 7. Germline CDR1 MGHRA, CDR2 YSYEKL. The CDR3 covers 14 residues.

V and J are TRBV28 and TRBJ2-7; 8 bases align to TRBD2. V lost 6 bases, J lost 2 bases, and 6 bases stayed unmatched. The CDR3 runs to 14 residues. Looked up from germline, CDR1 is MDHEN and CDR2 is SYDVKM. CDR3 bases: TGTGCCAGCAGCGGGGGGGCTGGGACCTACGAGCAGTACTTC. Amino acids: CASSGGAGTYEQYF.

The rearrangement links TRBV28 to TRBJ1-5; 7 bases map to TRBD1. Germline V gives CDR1 MDHEN, CDR2 SYDVKM. Trimming removed 4 bases from V and 7 bases from J; junction bases left unmatched: 13. The CDR3 is made up of 16 amino acids. CDR3: CASSSNLQGIGQPQHF. Here the CDR3 DNA reads TGTGCCAGCAGTTCCAACCTACAGGGGATTGGGCAGCCCCAGCATTTT.